Shown below are 4 T cell receptor beta chains from a single sample sequenced in a study of CD8+CD57+ T cells in acquired aplastic anemia (dated by TCRdb to the late 2010s). Patients chosen for sequencing had shown expansion of CD8+CD57+ cells by flow cytometry. The run used an Illumina HiSeq 2000. Genomic DNA was used as template for profiling of TCR beta VDJ combinations and CDR3 sequences. TCRdb itself trimmed the public reads at Q25 with fastp, ran MiXCR and retained productive beta chains. Rows merge per CDR3 protein into single entries with the most common DNA and genes. This sample lists under 200,000 distinct CDR3 sequences; roughly 50% were detected once. The ten largest clones represent roughly 3.5% of the sample. Source material: sorted CD4+, CD8+, or CD8+CD57+ T cells (not recorded which) from PBMCs. The origin of the receptors is a human donor with aplastic anemia.

In this sample, this clonotype turned up many times. The CDR3 reads CASSSAGSGNTIYF. CDR3 coding DNA: TGTGCCAGCAGTTCGGCAGGGAGTGGAAACACCATATATTTT. This sequence joins TRBV6-2 or TRBV6-3 and TRBJ1-3, with D maybe TRBD1 (5 bases). CDR1 and CDR2 (germline): MNHEY, SVGEGT. The V end was cut by 4 bases, the J end by 3 bases, with 10 bases between. The CDR3 covers 14 residues.

The rearrangement links TRBV27 to TRBJ2-4, with a possible D match to TRBD1 (6 bases). This CDR3 has 18 residues. Trimming shortened V by 4 bases and J by 2 bases, and 21 bases separated the two germline ends. Per germline, CDR1 MNHEY and CDR2 SMNVEV (reference sequence). The CDR3 region is CASSSTPITRGTKNIQYF. DNA of the CDR3: TGTGCCAGCAGTTCAACCCCCATTACCAGGGGAACCAAAAACATTCAGTACTTC.

Note on this clonotype: The conserved closing phenylalanine or tryptophan is absent in this CDR3, likely reflecting a read error. CDR3 protein: CATSHRGNNGQFL. The CDR3 coding sequence is TGTGCCACTAGTCACAGGGGTAACAATGGGCAGTTCCTC. This chain joins TRBV24-1 and TRBJ2-1, with 7 bases aligning to TRBD1. CDR3 length: 13 residues. The germline gives CDR1 KGHDR, CDR2 SFDVKD.

The V gene is TRBV11-1, the J gene TRBJ2-7; possibly TRBD1 or TRBD2 for D (5 bases each). Trimming shortened V by 5 bases and J by 9 bases, and 23 bases separated the two germline ends. Germline CDR1 is SGHAT and CDR2 is FQDESV (reference sequence). The CDR3 has 15 amino acids. For the CDR3, the DNA is TGTGCCAGCAGCAACTCGGGTGGGGGTAGAGTCCGGCAGTACTTC. Encoded protein: CASSNSGGGRVRQYF.